This entry lists 3 T cell receptor beta chains sequenced from one sample in a study of T cells after somatic rescue of genetic block. Profiled with immunoSEQ multiplex PCR; TCRdb holds only in-frame clones, not every one. The data show roughly 110,000 clones, with around nine tenths seen just once and about 1.5% held by the top ten. Sequenced sample: peripheral blood mononuclear cells (PBMCs). These TCRs come from a woman aged 18 to 35.

The rearrangement joins TRBV18 to TRBJ1-1; D not certain. This CDR3 is built from 12 residues. V was cut by 0 bases and J by 11 bases, with 10 bases left in between. The germline V gene encodes CDR1 KGHSH and CDR2 LQKENI. CDR3 nucleotide sequence: TGTGCCAGCTCACCACCAGGGCCACGGGCTTTCTTT. Translating gives CASSPPGPRAFF.

The CDR3 coding sequence is TGTGCCAGCAGCTTATCGCCAAGCACCACCTACGAGCAGTACTTC. As protein: CASSLSPSTTYEQYF. The chain employs TRBV7-2 and TRBJ2-7; D ambiguous. Trimming left V 2 bases short and J 2 bases short, with 13 bases between. Germline CDR1 and CDR2: SGHTA and FQGNSA. CDR3 length: 15 residues.

In this sample, this clone turned up a few times. The V call is TRBV2, the J call TRBJ1-1; D is undetermined. Germline V gives CDR1 SNHLY, CDR2 FYNNEI. CDR3 length: 12 amino acids. Trimming shortened V by 5 bases and J by 6 bases, and 10 bases separated the two germline ends. The CDR3 here is CASSYRRAEAFF. CDR3 sequence (DNA): TGTGCCAGCAGTTACAGACGGGCTGAAGCTTTCTTT.